This entry lists 8 T cell receptor beta chains sequenced from one sample in a study of blood T cell repertoires in COVID-19 (dated by TCRdb to 2020 to 2022). Library preparation was by the immunoSEQ multiplex PCR assay. Held by TCRdb, this immuneACCESS table contains in-frame sequences only and omits some clones. Under half of the omission traces to an unresolved V gene where checked; the cause of the rest is unknown. Here the sample has roughly 460,000 clones; about 90% occur a single time. Of the sample, 0.7% to 1% is held by the ten largest clones. The sequencing sample was made of peripheral blood. The receptors were sampled from a man aged 18-30 years with COVID-19, enrolled during active disease.

V usage is TRBV6-1 and J usage is TRBJ1-4; no reliable D call. Trimming pared 2 bases from V and 6 bases from J, leaving 13 bases between. This CDR3 comprises 15 residues. The V gene's germline CDR1 is MNHNS and CDR2 SASEGT. This CDR3 is CASSESAAIDEKLFF. The CDR3 DNA follows: TGTGCCAGCAGTGAATCGGCAGCGATAGATGAAAAACTGTTTTTT.

This rearrangement joins TRBV6-5 to TRBJ2-2, with 9 nucleotides matching TRBD1. This CDR3 region has 14 residues. Trimming cost V 8 bases and J 5 bases; bases outside gene matches: 6. From germline, CDR1 is MNHEY and CDR2 SVGAGI. CDR3 nucleotide sequence: TGTGCCAGCGCCCCCGGACAGGGGACCGGGGAGCTGTTTTTT. Its translation is CASAPGQGTGELFF.

This clone was counted a single time. The chain combines TRBV19 with TRBJ2-3, with 14 bases identical to TRBD2. The CDR3 runs to 19 residues. Unmatched junction bases numbered 10, after V lost 3 bases and J lost 2 bases. CDR1 and CDR2 from the germline V gene are LNHDA and SQIVND (reference sequence). Here the CDR3 reads CASSMTSGGGRIVTDTQYF. The CDR3 DNA is TGTGCCAGTAGTATGACTAGCGGGGGGGGACGAATTGTCACAGATACGCAGTATTTT.

This chain links TRBV5-1 with TRBJ2-5, with 9 positions matching TRBD2. Germline loops: CDR1 SGHRS, CDR2 YFSETQ. The CDR3 is 15 residues long. V trimming: 5 bases; J trimming: 4 bases; junction bases outside the gene matches: 9. The CDR3 bases are TGCGCCAGCAGTAATAGCGGGGGTCCCTCAGAGACCCAGTACTTC. Translated, it gives CASSNSGGPSETQYF.

This clone has just one count. This sequence joins TRBV5-6 and TRBJ2-2, with TRBD2 matching 10 bases. The CDR3 consists of 17 residues. V lost 2 bases, J lost 5 bases, and 9 bases stayed unmatched. Germline lookup yields CDR1 SGHDT and CDR2 YYEEEE. The CDR3 coding sequence is TGTGCCAGCAGCTTTCCCGGGACTAGCGCATCAACCGGGGAGCTGTTTTTT. Protein sequence: CASSFPGTSASTGELFF.

The gene calls are TRBV4-1 and TRBJ1-2, with unresolved D. V was pared by 0 bases and J by 4 bases, with 12 bases between. CDR3 length: 15 amino acids. The germline CDR1 and CDR2 sequences are MGHRA and YSYEKL. The CDR3 nucleotides are TGCGCCAGCAGCCAAGAAGGCTCAGGAACCTATGGCTACACCTTC. Translation gives CASSQEGSGTYGYTF.

The chain recombines TRBV14 with TRBJ2-7, with unresolved D. Germline lookup yields CDR1 SGHDN and CDR2 FVKESK. The V end lost 3 bases, the J end lost 3 bases, and 3 bases lay between the germline ends. This CDR3 has 11 residues. The CDR3 spells CASSHGYEQYF. The CDR3 DNA sequence: TGTGCCAGCAGCCACGGCTACGAGCAGTACTTC.

V and J are TRBV4-1 and TRBJ2-6; D not resolved. CDR3 size: 13 residues. V lost 4 bases and J 7 bases, leaving 8 bases between the germline ends. Germline V gene data show CDR1 as MGHRA and CDR2 as YSYEKL. In nucleotides, the CDR3 is TGCGCCAGCAGCCCCGGGTTTGCCAACGTCCTGACTTTC. Translating gives CASSPGFANVLTF.